Following are 32 T cell receptor beta chains from one sample sequenced in a study of blood T cell repertoires in COVID-19. The table came from immunoSEQ multiplex PCR; TCRdb's copy has only in-frame clones and leaves some out. The sample records tens of thousands of clones, roughly 76% being singletons. The source material was peripheral blood. These receptors were taken from a woman over 75 with active or convalescent COVID-19.

The V call is TRBV11-2, the J call TRBJ2-6; no reliable D call. Trimming pared 4 bases from V and 0 bases from J, leaving 10 bases between. The CDR3 loop spans 16 amino acids. CDR1 and CDR2 from the germline V gene are SGHAT and FQNNGV. This chain's CDR3 is CASSSPWSSGANVLTF. CDR3 nucleotides: TGTGCCAGCAGCTCCCCCTGGAGCTCTGGGGCCAACGTCCTGACTTTC.

The chain employs TRBV27 and TRBJ2-7; tentative D call: TRBD2 (7 bases). Trimming took off 5 bases at V and 5 bases at J, with 22 bases between the two ends. Germline assignment: CDR1 MNHEY and CDR2 SMNVEV (reference sequence). The CDR3 length is 16 residues. The CDR3 loop is CASSDAGQRGVHEQYF. Written as DNA, the CDR3 is TGTGCCAGCAGTGACGCCGGACAGCGGGGTGTCCACGAGCAGTACTTC.

The chain is built from TRBV11-3 and TRBJ2-1; the D gene is possibly TRBD2 (7 bases). Germline V gives CDR1 SGHNT, CDR2 YENEEA. Trimming stripped 0 bases from V and 7 bases from J, with 16 bases between. The CDR3 runs 16 residues. CDR3 nucleotide sequence: TGTGCCAGCAGCTTAGAGGGGGGCGGGAGCTCGAATGAGCAGTTCTTC. Translation: CASSLEGGGSSNEQFF.

Comments on this clone: The same CDR3 can be traced to other DNA sequences in this sample. The V call is TRBV7-2, the J call TRBJ2-1; 8 positions match TRBD2. Unmatched junction bases numbered 4, after V lost 6 bases and J lost 6 bases. The CDR3 loop spans 13 amino acids. Germline values: CDR1 SGHTA, CDR2 FQGNSA. CDR3 in amino acids: CASRSGGGNEQFF. CDR3 nucleotides: TGTGCCAGCAGATCGGGGGGGGGCAATGAGCAGTTCTTC.

The genes are TRBV28 and TRBJ1-1; perhaps TRBD1 as D (6 bases). The V gene's germline CDR1 is MDHEN and CDR2 SYDVKM. The CDR3 extends over 14 amino acids. Trimming pared 10 bases from V and 1 base from J, leaving 16 bases between. CDR3 DNA sequence: TGTGCCACCGACGGAATGGGACAGAACACTGAAGCTTTCTTT. This codes for CATDGMGQNTEAFF.

The rearrangement uses TRBV11-1 and TRBJ1-5; D gene unclear. The V end was cut by 2 bases, the J end by 6 bases, with 8 bases between. Germline V CDR1 and CDR2: SGHAT, FQDESV (reference sequence). CDR3 length equals 13 residues. The CDR3: CASSLSETQPQHF. The CDR3 DNA sequence: TGTGCCAGCAGCTTATCGGAGACTCAGCCCCAGCATTTT. The full variable domain, its missing parts supplied by reference TRBV11-1 and TRBJ1-5, is EAEVAQSPRYKITEKSQAVAFWCDPISGHATLYWYRQILGQGPELLVQFQDESVVDDSQLPKDRFSAERLKGVDSTLKIQPAELGDSAMYLCASSLSETQPQHFGDGTRLSIL.

On this clone: One junction end disagrees with the germline gene, perhaps due to a read error. V gene TRBV7-7 combines with J gene TRBJ1-3; no clear D gene. CDR1 is SSHAT and CDR2 is FNYEAQ in the germline V gene (reference sequence). This CDR3 is 15 amino acids long. The CDR3: CASSFSGCSGNTIYF. The CDR3 coding sequence is TGTGCTAGCAGCTTCAGTGGCTGCTCTGGAAACACCATATATTTT.

The chain carries TRBV5-1 and TRBJ2-3, with TRBD1 matching over 7 bases. This CDR3 has 15 residues. The V segment lost 2 bases and the J segment 0 bases; nucleotides outside the gene matches: 3. Germline V CDR1 and CDR2: SGHRS, YFSETQ. The CDR3 DNA sequence: TGCGCCAGCAGCTTAGGGACAGCTAGCACAGATACGCAGTATTTT. Protein: CASSLGTASTDTQYF.

This clone was seen once. The chain has TRBV6-6 and TRBJ2-1; 7 bases match TRBD2. The CDR3 is made up of 15 amino acids. In germline, CDR1 is MNHNY, CDR2 SVGAGI (reference sequence). V gave up 6 bases and J gave up 0 bases; unmatched junction bases: 5. The CDR3 DNA reads TGTGCCAGCAGCCTGTGGGAGGGCTCCTACAATGAGCAGTTCTTC. Its translation: CASSLWEGSYNEQFF.

This chain uses TRBV4-2 with TRBJ1-3; TRBD1 agrees at 10 bases. V shed 4 bases, J shed 6 bases, and the junction held 6 bases outside the gene matches. Germline CDR1 LGHNA, CDR2 YNFKEQ. This CDR3 comprises 15 residues. CDR3 in DNA: TGTGCCAGCAGCCTCCTCGGGACAGGGGTAAACACCATATATTTT. It codes for CASSLLGTGVNTIYF.

In the case of this clone: A read error may account for a junction end that differs from germline. The chain joins TRBV19 to TRBJ2-3; 9 positions match TRBD1. This CDR3 is built from 15 residues. Germline V lookup: CDR1 LNHDA, CDR2 SQIVND (reference sequence). CDR3 DNA sequence: TGTGCCAGTAGCATAGGGACAGGGACCACAGATACGCAGTATTTT. This codes for CASSIGTGTTDTQYF.

The chain carries TRBV9 and TRBJ2-7; weak D call: TRBD2 (6 bases). In germline, CDR1 is SGDLS, CDR2 YYNGEE. The V end was cut by 0 bases, the J end by 3 bases, with 10 bases between. The CDR3 sequence is 14 residues long. The CDR3 sequence: CASSVGEVNYEQYF. The CDR3 region has the DNA TGTGCCAGCAGCGTAGGGGAGGTAAACTACGAGCAGTACTTC. The variable domain in full, with the rest retrieved from reference TRBV9 and TRBJ2-7, is DSGVTQTPKHLITATGQRVTLRCSPRSGDLSVYWYQQSLDQGLQFLIQYYNGEERAKGNILERFSAQQFPDLHSELNLSSLELGDSALYFCASSVGEVNYEQYFGPGTRLTVT.

The V call is TRBV5-4, the J call TRBJ2-3; TRBD2 matches at 8 bases. Germline V gene data show CDR1 as SGHNT and CDR2 as YYREEE (reference sequence). J lost 4 bases, V lost 2 bases, and 3 bases had no gene match. This CDR3 contains 14 residues. CDR3 amino acids: CASSFRGGADTQYF. DNA of the CDR3: TGTGCCAGCAGCTTTCGGGGGGGGGCAGATACGCAGTATTTT.

The chain recombines TRBV10-1 with TRBJ2-1, with 11 bases fitting TRBD2. This CDR3 comprises 17 residues. The V segment lost 2 bases and the J segment 7 bases; nucleotides outside the gene matches: 10. CDR1 is WNHNN and CDR2 is SYGVQD in the germline V gene (reference sequence). The DNA of the CDR3 is TGCGCCAGCAGTGAGCCCGATGGTAGCGGGGGGGCAAATGAGCAGTTCTTC. This translates into CASSEPDGSGGANEQFF.

The CDR3 loop reads CASSSQGHSYNEQFF. CDR3 bases: TGTGCCAGTAGTAGTCAGGGGCATTCCTACAATGAGCAGTTCTTC. The V gene is TRBV19, the J gene TRBJ2-1, with D tentatively TRBD1 (6 bases). V was shortened by 4 bases and J by 1 base, with 11 bases between the two germline ends. The CDR3 totals 15 residues. Germline V gives CDR1 LNHDA, CDR2 SQIVND (reference sequence).

This clone was recorded a few times. The chain has TRBV9 and TRBJ2-1; tentative D call: TRBD1 (5 bases). V dropped 2 bases and J dropped 1 base, with 16 bases sitting between them. This CDR3 contains 17 residues. The germline gives CDR1 SGDLS, CDR2 YYNGEE. Here the CDR3 reads CASSVTGHLGSYNEQFF. The CDR3 DNA is TGTGCCAGCAGCGTTACAGGTCACCTAGGGTCCTACAATGAGCAGTTCTTC.

The chain has TRBV11-1 and TRBJ2-5, with D perhaps TRBD2 (5 bases). Germline CDR1 is SGHAT and CDR2 is FQDESV (reference sequence). The CDR3 is 14 amino acids. V was pared by 5 bases and J by 3 bases, with 13 bases between. For the CDR3, the DNA is TGTGCCAGCAGCCCGCGGACTCAGGAAGAGACCCAGTACTTC. It specifies CASSPRTQEETQYF.

The chain couples TRBV7-2 to TRBJ2-3; weak D call: TRBD2 (6 bases). Trimming pared 3 bases from V and 0 bases from J, leaving 16 bases between. Germline V gene lookup returns CDR1 SGHTA and CDR2 FQGNSA. This CDR3 comprises 17 residues. In nucleotides, the CDR3 is TGTGCCAGCAGCTTCCCCCCGGGAGATACTAGCACAGATACGCAGTATTTT. Its translation is CASSFPPGDTSTDTQYF.

This clone was counted a single time. This chain joins TRBV4-3 and TRBJ1-6; TRBD1 agrees at 10 bases. The CDR3 has 18 amino acids. V trimming: 4 bases; J trimming: 8 bases; junction bases outside the gene matches: 14. Germline values: CDR1 LGHNA, CDR2 YSLEER. CDR3 in amino acids: CASSLKVGTGAVYSPLHF. CDR3 DNA: TGCGCCAGCAGCCTCAAGGTTGGGACAGGGGCGGTATATTCACCCCTCCACTTT.

The chain carries TRBV6-5 and TRBJ1-5; perhaps TRBD1 as D (6 bases). This CDR3 spans 13 amino acids. Trimming took off 8 bases at V and 4 bases at J, with 12 bases between the two ends. The V gene's germline CDR1 is MNHEY and CDR2 SVGAGI. As DNA, the CDR3 is TGTGCCAGCGCCGGACAGCAAAATCAGCCCCAGCATTTT. Translation: CASAGQQNQPQHF.

This clone appeared once. The rearrangement links TRBV6-1 to TRBJ2-3, with no clear D. The CDR3 covers 13 residues. Trimming shortened V by 0 bases and J by 3 bases, and 4 bases separated the two germline ends. The germline V gene encodes CDR1 MNHNS and CDR2 SASEGT. The CDR3 loop reads CASSEARTDTQYF. CDR3 sequence (DNA): TGTGCCAGCAGTGAAGCGAGAACAGATACGCAGTATTTT.

The V call is TRBV6-2 or TRBV6-3, the J call TRBJ1-5, with 10 bases lining up with TRBD1. Per the germline V gene, CDR1 is MNHEY and CDR2 is SVGEGT. The CDR3 sequence is 14 residues long. The V segment lost 5 bases and the J segment 6 bases; nucleotides outside the gene matches: 4. Here the CDR3 reads CASSPTGGGQPQHF. The CDR3 bases are TGTGCCAGCAGTCCGACAGGGGGCGGTCAGCCCCAGCATTTT.

The chain employs TRBV5-5 and TRBJ1-2; D is uncertain. V lost 3 bases, J lost 4 bases, and 7 bases lay in between. The CDR3 loop spans 12 amino acids. The germline gives CDR1 SGHKS, CDR2 YYEKEE (reference sequence). The CDR3 nucleotides read TGTGCCAGCAGCTCCGGGAGCTATGGCTACACCTTC. Its translation: CASSSGSYGYTF.

The table lists this clone with a count of one. This chain uses TRBV25-1 with TRBJ2-7; a weak D match, TRBD1 (6 bases). Germline V gives CDR1 MGHDK, CDR2 SYGVNS. The CDR3 runs 12 residues. The germline V and J ends were trimmed by 2 bases and 5 bases, with 7 bases remaining between them. The CDR3 loop is CASSEQGNEQYF. The DNA of the CDR3 is TGTGCCAGCAGTGAACAGGGGAACGAGCAGTACTTC.

The chain has TRBV15 and TRBJ2-3; D is undetermined. In germline, CDR1 is LNHNV, CDR2 YYDKDF (reference sequence). V lost 1 base and J 2 bases, leaving 10 bases between the germline ends. The CDR3 runs 15 residues. The CDR3 coding sequence is TGTGCCACCAGCAGAGTTAGCCCTTACACAGATACGCAGTATTTT. Translated: CATSRVSPYTDTQYF. The full variable domain, completed using reference TRBV15 and TRBJ2-3, is DAMVIQNPRYQVTQFGKPVTLSCSQTLNHNVMYWYQQKSSQAPKLLFHYYDKDFNNEADTPDNFQSRRPNTSFCFLDIRSPGLGDTAMYLCATSRVSPYTDTQYFGPGTRLTVL.

The chain combines TRBV3-1 (or the pseudogene TRBV3-2) with TRBJ1-3; possibly TRBD1 for D (5 bases). This CDR3 is built from 14 residues. CDR1 is LGHDT and CDR2 is YNNKEL in the germline V gene (reference sequence). Trimming cost V 6 bases and J 0 bases, with 9 bases left between them. DNA for the CDR3: TGTGCCAGCAGTCGACAGACCTCTGGAAACACCATATATTTT. This gives the protein CASSRQTSGNTIYF.

The chain carries TRBV18 and TRBJ2-2; 10 bases match TRBD1. After removal of 5 bases from V and 9 bases from J, the junction contained 9 bases not matched to a gene. The germline gives CDR1 KGHSH, CDR2 LQKENI. This CDR3 contains 15 residues. As DNA, the CDR3 is TGTGCCAGCTCAAACCGGGACAGGGGAAACCGGGAGCTGTTTTTT. Residues: CASSNRDRGNRELFF.

The rearrangement uses TRBV6-4 and TRBJ2-2; 7 nucleotides line up with TRBD1. Germline CDR1 reads MRHNA; CDR2 reads SNTAGT. The CDR3 has 15 amino acids. V dropped 6 bases and J dropped 0; count of bases not matched to a gene: 4. The CDR3 nucleotides are TGTGCCAGCAGAGCCGACAGGGCGAACACCGGGGAGCTGTTTTTT. Its translation: CASRADRANTGELFF.

The gene calls are TRBV19 and TRBJ1-2; 7 bases are a match to TRBD1. Germline V gene data show CDR1 as LNHDA and CDR2 as SQIVND (reference sequence). The CDR3 sequence is 12 residues long. V lost 8 bases and J lost 2; bases outside the gene matches: 2. CDR3 coding DNA: TGTGCCAGTCTGGACAGGAACTATGGCTACACCTTC. Translating it yields CASLDRNYGYTF.

The table lists this clone with a count of one. The gene calls are TRBV25-1 and TRBJ2-3; D may be TRBD1 (6 bases). This CDR3 is built from 14 residues. V gave up 6 bases and J gave up 2 bases, with 12 bases separating them. Germline V gene data show CDR1 as MGHDK and CDR2 as SYGVNS. CDR3 DNA: TGTGCCAGCAGGGACCGGGACAACACAGATACGCAGTATTTT. It specifies CASRDRDNTDTQYF.

The genes are TRBV7-3 and TRBJ2-5; 7 nucleotides line up with TRBD2. The V gene's germline CDR1 is SGHTA and CDR2 FQGTGA. The CDR3 extends over 15 amino acids. Trimming at V came to 5 bases and at J to 1 base, leaving 7 bases not matched to a gene. The CDR3 DNA is TGTGCCAGCAGCGATTTCGGGGGGACCCAAGAGACCCAGTACTTC. This translates into CASSDFGGTQETQYF.

The chain carries TRBV7-2 and TRBJ1-2; D might be TRBD1 (6 bases). The CDR3 has 14 residues. Trimming took 2 bases from V and 4 from J, leaving 11 bases between them. Looked up from germline, CDR1 is SGHTA and CDR2 is FQGNSA. CDR3 sequence: CASSLKRQAYGYTF. The DNA of the CDR3 is TGTGCCAGCAGCTTAAAAAGACAGGCCTATGGCTACACCTTC.